Below, 32 T cell receptor beta chains from the same sample are listed, as sequenced in a study of immune heterogeneity within non-small cell lung tumors (dated by TCRdb to about 2018). For the TCR template, genomic DNA was extracted from bulk tumor tissue, and approximately 600 ng of gDNA was amplified for each sample. During surgery, several biopsies were collected from each primary tumor and placed as far from one another as possible within the tumor mass. The study cohort was described as untreated, and patients were newly diagnosed NSCLC cases undergoing curative surgery. The sequencer was a HiSeq X Ten. The TCR beta CDR3 region was amplified with a multiplex PCR system, in which a first round of roughly 10 cycles was run using 32 V-gene forward and 13 J-gene reverse primers. TCRdb itself trimmed the public reads at Q25 with fastp, ran MiXCR and retained productive beta chains. Every CDR3 protein is listed once, alongside the most common genes and DNA of its rows. A total of about 5,600 distinct CDR3 sequences appear in this sample, around 18% of them only once. The biggest ten clones account for approximately 4% of the sample.

Sequenced material: lung tumor tissue. The receptors stem from a man in his forties with non-small cell lung cancer.

In the case of this clonotype: With a much larger clone just one base away, this may be a read error. This chain connects TRBV10-3 to TRBJ1-5; TRBD1 matches 8 bases. The length of the CDR3 is 14 residues. Germline CDR1 is ENHRY and CDR2 is SYGVKD. The CDR3 here is CAISDRGLDQPQNF. The CDR3 nucleotides read TGTGCCATCAGTGACAGGGGGCTTGATCAGCCCCAGAATTTT.

In this sample, this clonotype is medium-sized. The chain uses TRBV6-2 or TRBV6-3 and TRBJ1-5; D may be TRBD1 (5 bases). The CDR3 consists of 16 residues. Germline lookup yields CDR1 MNHEY and CDR2 SVGEGT. Trimming pared 4 bases from V and 0 bases from J, leaving 13 bases between. CDR3 DNA: TGTGCCAGCAGTTCTTTCCGGGGCCCTAGCAATCAGCCCCAGCATTTT. Amino acid sequence: CASSSFRGPSNQPQHF.

By frequency in the sample, this clonotype is medium-sized. The rearrangement uses TRBV7-2 and TRBJ2-7; 7 bases are a match to TRBD1. After removal of 5 bases from V and 5 bases from J, the junction contained 12 bases not matched to a gene. The V gene's germline CDR1 is SGHTA and CDR2 FQGNSA. CDR3 length equals 15 residues. The CDR3: CASSPLGQGVHEQYF. The CDR3 bases are TGTGCCAGCAGCCCCCTGGGGCAGGGGGTCCACGAGCAGTACTTC.

By share, this clonotype ranks as medium-sized. The chain employs TRBV20-1 and TRBJ2-3, with 10 bases aligning to TRBD1. V was clipped by 6 bases and J by 4 bases; unmatched bases: 4. Per the germline V gene, CDR1 is DFQATT and CDR2 is SNEGSKA (reference sequence). CDR3 size: 13 residues. The CDR3 coding sequence is TGCAGTGCACCTGGGACAGGGGCAGATACGCAGTATTTT. It encodes CSAPGTGADTQYF.

Within the sample, this clonotype is medium-sized. The rearrangement links TRBV5-5 to TRBJ1-2, with D tentatively TRBD1 (5 bases). The V gene's germline CDR1 is SGHKS and CDR2 YYEKEE (reference sequence). The CDR3 covers 13 residues. V shed 0 bases and J shed 8 bases, with 11 bases lying between them. CDR3 amino acids: CASSLEARGGYTF. The DNA for the CDR3 is TGTGCCAGCAGCTTGGAGGCGAGGGGCGGCTACACCTTC.

This clonotype is labeled as medium-sized. V and J are TRBV6-1 and TRBJ1-1; possible D gene TRBD1, 5 bases. Between the trimmed V and J ends, which lost 10 bases and 4 bases, there was a span of 28 bases. CDR3 length: 17 amino acids. The V gene's germline CDR1 is MNHNS and CDR2 SASEGT. The DNA for the CDR3 is TGTGCCACCAGAGGACCGGGACGCTTAGGTCATAGCACTGAAGCTTTCTTT. Encoded protein: CATRGPGRLGHSTEAFF.

This clonotype was found many times. This chain joins TRBV25-1 and TRBJ1-5; possible D gene TRBD1, 5 bases. In germline, CDR1 is MGHDK, CDR2 SYGVNS. Trimming removed 6 bases at V and 6 bases at J, with 15 bases between. The CDR3 has 14 residues. CDR3 residues: CASSEQGVGQPQHF. The CDR3, as DNA: TGTGCCAGCAGCGAACAAGGGGTCGGTCAGCCCCAGCATTTT.

With respect to this clonotype: The junction and the germline gene differ at one end; a read error may be behind it. This sequence joins TRBV2 and TRBJ2-3, with D possibly being TRBD1 or TRBD2 (5 bases each). In germline, CDR1 is SNHLY, CDR2 FYNNEI. The length of the CDR3 is 15 residues. CDR3 region: CAGRAGRVVTDTQYF. In nucleotides, the CDR3 is TGTGCCGGCAGGGCGGGCAGGGTAGTAACAGATACGCAGTATTTT.

By frequency in the sample, this clonotype is medium-sized. The chain recombines TRBV11-2 with TRBJ1-5; TRBD1 agrees at 7 bases. Trimming at V came to 4 bases and at J to 4 bases, leaving 4 bases not matched to a gene. Germline values: CDR1 SGHAT, CDR2 FQNNGV. The length of the CDR3 is 14 residues. CDR3 in amino acids: CASSSSRGNQPQHF. CDR3 DNA sequence: TGTGCCAGCAGCTCGTCCAGGGGGAATCAGCCCCAGCATTTT.

In this sample, this clonotype is medium-sized (0.01 to 0.1%). This rearrangement joins TRBV6-1 to TRBJ2-5, with no clear D. The CDR3 consists of 12 residues. Germline loops: CDR1 MNHNS, CDR2 SASEGT. V gave up 1 base and J gave up 5 bases, with 5 bases separating them. The CDR3 reads CASSEEKETQYF. CDR3 nucleotide sequence: TGTGCCAGCAGTGAAGAGAAGGAGACCCAGTACTTC.

This clonotype was recorded many times. The V gene is TRBV7-9, the J gene TRBJ1-2; possible D gene TRBD1, 6 bases. The CDR3 is 13 residues long. Trimming stripped 5 bases from V and 4 bases from J, with 11 bases between. CDR1 and CDR2 from the germline V gene are SEHNR and FQNEAQ (reference sequence). CDR3 protein: CASSDRPVYGYTF. The CDR3, as DNA: TGTGCCAGCAGCGACAGGCCCGTCTATGGCTACACCTTC.

In this sample, this clonotype is medium-sized (0.01 to 0.1%). The V and J genes are TRBV12-3 or TRBV12-4 and TRBJ2-2; D call uncertain. CDR3 length: 14 residues. V was cut by 3 bases and J by 3 bases, with 8 bases left in between. CDR3 protein: CASSLGGHTGELFF. CDR3 DNA sequence: TGTGCCAGCAGTTTGGGTGGTCACACCGGGGAGCTGTTTTTT.

This clonotype was observed at least ten times. This chain links TRBV18 with TRBJ2-3; 8 bases are a match to TRBD1. The trim removed 2 bases at V and 0 bases at J, leaving 4 bases unmatched. This CDR3 has 16 residues. Looked up from germline, CDR1 is KGHSH and CDR2 is LQKENI. The CDR3 nucleotides read TGTGCCAGCTCACCATCGGGACAGGCGAGCACAGATACGCAGTATTTT. This codes for CASSPSGQASTDTQYF.

The table lists this clonotype with a few counts. The chain has TRBV7-6 and TRBJ2-3; unclear D gene. The CDR3 extends over 13 amino acids. The germline CDR1 and CDR2 sequences are SGHVS and FNYEAQ. V lost 3 bases and J 6 bases, leaving 10 bases between the germline ends. The CDR3 region has the DNA TGTGCCAGCAGCTTTGTGCCCGGGGATACGCAGTATTTT. Translating it yields CASSFVPGDTQYF.

This clonotype is labeled medium-sized (0.01 to 0.1%). The rearrangement links TRBV6-1 to TRBJ1-1; the match to TRBD1 covers 8 bases. The J segment lost 5 bases and the V segment lost 5 bases, leaving 7 bases of the junction unmatched. The CDR3 has 14 amino acids. Germline CDR1 is MNHNS and CDR2 is SASEGT. The CDR3 region is CASSSQGAWTEAFF. Written as DNA, the CDR3 is TGTGCCAGCAGTTCGCAGGGGGCATGGACTGAAGCTTTCTTT.

This clonotype was observed many times. The chain employs TRBV20-1 and TRBJ2-3; no reliable D call. The CDR3 contains 13 residues. CDR1 is DFQATT, CDR2 SNEGSKA, per germline (reference sequence). The ends were cut back, 3 bases at V and 4 bases at J, with 11 bases in the middle. The DNA for the CDR3 is TGCAGTGCTAGGCCACCTGAGTCAGATACGCAGTATTTT. Protein sequence: CSARPPESDTQYF.

Remarks on this clonotype: A much larger clone lies a single base off, so this may be a read error. The V gene is TRBV6-2 or TRBV6-3, the J gene TRBJ2-7; D is possibly TRBD2 (7 bases). V was clipped by 5 bases and J by 4 bases, with 15 bases between them. Germline V gives CDR1 MNHEY, CDR2 SVGEGT. The CDR3 totals 14 residues. This CDR3 reads CASSGWGGPYEQYF. The CDR3 DNA follows: TGTGCCAGCAGTGGCTGGGGGGGCCCTTACGAGCAGTACTTC.

In this sample, this clonotype is medium-sized. The rearrangement joins TRBV4-3 to TRBJ2-7, with D unresolved. This CDR3 is 13 amino acids long. The V end was cut by 1 base, the J end by 0 bases, with 4 bases between. From germline, CDR1 is LGHNA and CDR2 YSLEER. Written as DNA, the CDR3 is TGCGCCAGCAGCCAAGGATACTCCTACGAGCAGTACTTC. Protein: CASSQGYSYEQYF.

This clonotype is medium-sized in the sample. The rearrangement joins TRBV28 to TRBJ1-2; TRBD1 matches at 7 bases. The CDR3 runs to 12 residues. Germline trimming cut 7 bases from V and 3 bases from J; bases unmatched to any gene: 2. From germline, CDR1 is MDHEN and CDR2 SYDVKM. The CDR3, as DNA: TGTGCCAGCACCACAGGGGACTATGGCTACACCTTC. Protein product: CASTTGDYGYTF.

Judged by abundance, this clonotype is medium-sized. The CDR3 region has the DNA TGTGCCATAATCCGGGACAGGGGTGAAAAACTGTTTTTT. Its translation: CAIIRDRGEKLFF. This chain links TRBV2 with TRBJ1-4; 10 nucleotides line up with TRBD1. J lost 7 bases, V lost 10 bases, and 6 bases had no gene match. From germline, CDR1 is SNHLY and CDR2 FYNNEI. This CDR3 comprises 13 residues.

By frequency in the sample, this clonotype is medium-sized. The rearrangement uses TRBV7-9 and TRBJ2-5, with D maybe TRBD2 (5 bases). CDR3 length equals 16 residues. In germline, CDR1 is SEHNR, CDR2 FQNEAQ (reference sequence). The V end was cut by 1 base, the J end by 2 bases, with 14 bases between. This chain's CDR3 is CASSLVGGPVQETQYF. CDR3 sequence (DNA): TGTGCCAGCAGCTTAGTAGGCGGGCCTGTTCAAGAGACCCAGTACTTC.

The chain combines TRBV6-2 or TRBV6-3 with TRBJ2-5, with D maybe TRBD1 (8 bases). Per germline, CDR1 MNHEY and CDR2 SVGEGT. This CDR3 comprises 16 residues. The germline V and J ends were trimmed by 6 bases and 4 bases, with 21 bases remaining between them. In nucleotides, the CDR3 is TGTGCCAGCAGCCGCACAGGGGGGGCATTCCCAGAGACCCAGTACTTC. Translated, it gives CASSRTGGAFPETQYF.

This clonotype is medium-sized within its sample. This chain joins TRBV12-3 or TRBV12-4 and TRBJ1-1; D gene ambiguous. The germline V and J ends were trimmed by 2 bases and 5 bases, with 9 bases remaining between them. The CDR3 is made up of 13 amino acids. The CDR3 sequence: CASSLHSETEAFF. In nucleotides, the CDR3 is TGTGCCAGCAGTTTACACAGTGAAACTGAAGCTTTCTTT.

By its share, this clonotype is medium-sized. The V and J genes are TRBV6-2 or TRBV6-3 and TRBJ2-7; no clear D gene. The germline V and J ends were trimmed by 0 bases and 6 bases, with 9 bases remaining between them. CDR1 and CDR2 from the germline V gene are MNHEY and SVGEGT. The CDR3 covers 13 residues. The DNA of the CDR3 is TGTGCCAGCAGTTACTCGGGGTGGGGCGAGCAGTACTTC. This translates into CASSYSGWGEQYF.

This clonotype is medium-sized in the sample. The chain employs TRBV30 and TRBJ1-1; 8 bases agree with TRBD1. The CDR3 consists of 13 residues. Trimming took 8 bases from V and 0 from J; bases not matched to a gene: 5. Germline V gene lookup returns CDR1 GTSNPN and CDR2 SVGIG (reference sequence). The CDR3 is CAGAGGLNTEAFF. Written as DNA, the CDR3 is TGTGCCGGGGCAGGGGGCCTGAACACTGAAGCTTTCTTT.

This clonotype is categorized as medium-sized. J is TRBJ2-7 and V is TRBV3-1; D gene uncertain. V dropped 1 base and J dropped 0 bases, with 7 bases sitting between them. Germline CDR1 and CDR2: LGHDT and YNNKEL (reference sequence). The CDR3 extends over 14 amino acids. This chain's CDR3 is CASSQGINSYEQYF. CDR3 coding DNA: TGTGCCAGCAGCCAAGGGATCAACTCCTACGAGCAGTACTTC.

By its share, this clonotype is medium-sized (0.01 to 0.1%). The rearrangement links TRBV11-2 to TRBJ1-1; TRBD1 agrees at 7 bases. Germline loops: CDR1 SGHAT, CDR2 FQNNGV. The CDR3 contains 15 residues. The junction had 6 bases not matched to a gene; V was cut back by 1 base and J by 4 bases. The CDR3 nucleotides read TGTGCCAGCAGCTTAGGGATCAACAGGGGCACTGAAGCTTTCTTT. This codes for CASSLGINRGTEAFF.

By frequency in the sample, this clonotype is medium-sized. The rearrangement joins TRBV7-2 to TRBJ2-1; 11 nucleotides line up with TRBD2. Germline CDR1 reads SGHTA; CDR2 reads FQGNSA. Trimming cost V 5 bases and J 7 bases; bases outside gene matches: 10. The CDR3 totals 16 residues. The CDR3 sequence: CASSPLPLAGVNEQFF. The CDR3 DNA sequence: TGTGCCAGCAGCCCCCTGCCACTAGCGGGGGTGAATGAGCAGTTCTTC.

This clonotype is classed as medium-sized. The rearrangement links TRBV7-2 to TRBJ1-3; no definite D call. V was trimmed by 4 bases and J by 2 bases, leaving 9 bases between them. This CDR3 spans 14 amino acids. Germline V lookup: CDR1 SGHTA, CDR2 FQGNSA. Written as DNA, the CDR3 is TGTGCCAGCAGCTGGTTGTGGGCTGGAAACACCATATATTTT. Amino acids: CASSWLWAGNTIYF.

By share, this clonotype counts as medium-sized. The chain combines TRBV20-1 with TRBJ2-7; 13 nucleotides agree with TRBD2. The length of the CDR3 is 15 residues. With V trimmed by 0 bases and J by 7 bases, 6 bases remained unmatched. Per the germline V gene, CDR1 is DFQATT and CDR2 is SNEGSKA (reference sequence). The chain's CDR3 is CSARDTSGRVGEQYF. The CDR3 nucleotides are TGCAGTGCTAGAGATACTAGCGGGAGGGTGGGGGAGCAGTACTTC.

In this sample, this clonotype is medium-sized. The V and J genes are TRBV12-3 or TRBV12-4 and TRBJ1-2; D is uncertain. V was shortened by 3 bases and J by 8 bases, with 10 bases between the two germline ends. This CDR3 comprises 12 residues. CDR3 sequence reads: CASSFSSRGYTF. DNA for the CDR3: TGTGCCAGCAGTTTTTCTAGTCGAGGCTACACCTTC.

This clonotype is categorized as medium-sized. The gene calls are TRBV11-2 and TRBJ2-6; D possibly matches TRBD1 or TRBD2 (5 bases each). CDR1 and CDR2 from the germline V gene are SGHAT and FQNNGV. CDR3 length: 16 residues. The V end lost 5 bases, the J end lost 1 base, and 12 bases lay between the germline ends. CDR3 in amino acids: CASSPLWGSGANVLTF. The CDR3 DNA follows: TGTGCCAGCAGCCCTCTGTGGGGGTCTGGGGCCAACGTCCTGACTTTC.